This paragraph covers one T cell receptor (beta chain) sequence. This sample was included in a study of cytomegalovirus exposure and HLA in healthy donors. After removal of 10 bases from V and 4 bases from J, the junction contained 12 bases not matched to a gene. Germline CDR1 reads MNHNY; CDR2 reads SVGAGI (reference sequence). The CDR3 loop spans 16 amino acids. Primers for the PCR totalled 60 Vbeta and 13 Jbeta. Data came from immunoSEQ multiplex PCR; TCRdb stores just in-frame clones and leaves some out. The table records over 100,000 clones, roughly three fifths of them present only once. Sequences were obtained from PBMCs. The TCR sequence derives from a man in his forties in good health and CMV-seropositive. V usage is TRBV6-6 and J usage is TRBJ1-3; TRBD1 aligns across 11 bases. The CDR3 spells CAIRRTGGGSGNTIYF. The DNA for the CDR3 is TGTGCCATCCGAAGGACAGGGGGCGGGTCCGGAAACACCATATATTTT.